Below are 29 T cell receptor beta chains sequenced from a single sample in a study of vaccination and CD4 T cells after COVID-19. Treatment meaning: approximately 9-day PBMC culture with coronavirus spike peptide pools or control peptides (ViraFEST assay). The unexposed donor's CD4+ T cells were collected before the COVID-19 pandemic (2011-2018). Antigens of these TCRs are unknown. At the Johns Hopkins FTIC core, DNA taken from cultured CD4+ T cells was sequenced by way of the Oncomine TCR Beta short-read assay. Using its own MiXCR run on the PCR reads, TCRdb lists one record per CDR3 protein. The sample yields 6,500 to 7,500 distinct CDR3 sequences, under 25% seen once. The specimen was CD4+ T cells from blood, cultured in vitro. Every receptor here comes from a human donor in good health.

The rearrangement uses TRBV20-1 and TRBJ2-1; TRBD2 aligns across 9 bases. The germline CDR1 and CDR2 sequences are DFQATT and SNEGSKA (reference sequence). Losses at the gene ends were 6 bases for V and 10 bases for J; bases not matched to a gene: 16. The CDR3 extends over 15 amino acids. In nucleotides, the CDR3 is TGCAGTGCGAACAGACAGGAGCGGGGGGTGGGGGAGCAGTTCTTC. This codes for CSANRQERGVGEQFF.

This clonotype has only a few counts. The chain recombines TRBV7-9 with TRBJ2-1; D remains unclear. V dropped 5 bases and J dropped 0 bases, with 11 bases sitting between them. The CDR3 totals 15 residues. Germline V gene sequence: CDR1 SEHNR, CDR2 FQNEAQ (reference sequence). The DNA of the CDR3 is TGTGCCAGCAGCCCGCTGGGCTCCTCCTACAATGAGCAGTTCTTC. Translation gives CASSPLGSSYNEQFF. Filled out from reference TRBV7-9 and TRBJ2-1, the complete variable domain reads DTGVSQNPRHKITKRGQNVTFRCDPISEHNRLYWYRQTLGQGPEFLTYFQNEAQLEKSRLLSDRFSAERPKGSFSTLEIQRTEQGDSAMYLCASSPLGSSYNEQFFGPGTRLTVL.

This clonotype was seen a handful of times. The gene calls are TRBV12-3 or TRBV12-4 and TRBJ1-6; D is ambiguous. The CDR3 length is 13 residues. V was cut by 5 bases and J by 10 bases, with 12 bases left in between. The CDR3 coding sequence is TGTGCCAGCAGTCTCATTCTGAGGTCACCCCTCCACTTT. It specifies CASSLILRSPLHF.

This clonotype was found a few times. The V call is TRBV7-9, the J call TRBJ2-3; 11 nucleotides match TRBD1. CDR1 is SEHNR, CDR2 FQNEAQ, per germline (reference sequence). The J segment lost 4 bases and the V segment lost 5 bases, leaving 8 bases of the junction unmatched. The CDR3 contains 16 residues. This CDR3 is CASSPRWDRGSDTQYF. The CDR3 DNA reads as TGTGCCAGCAGCCCTAGGTGGGACAGGGGGTCAGATACGCAGTATTTT. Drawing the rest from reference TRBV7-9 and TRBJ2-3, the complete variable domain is DTGVSQNPRHKITKRGQNVTFRCDPISEHNRLYWYRQTLGQGPEFLTYFQNEAQLEKSRLLSDRFSAERPKGSFSTLEIQRTEQGDSAMYLCASSPRWDRGSDTQYFGPGTRLTVL.

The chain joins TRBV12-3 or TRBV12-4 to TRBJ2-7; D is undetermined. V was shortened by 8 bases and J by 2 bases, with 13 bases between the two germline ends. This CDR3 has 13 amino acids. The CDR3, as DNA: TGTGCCAGCGGGATTTCAATCCCCTACGAGCAGTACTTC. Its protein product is CASGISIPYEQYF.

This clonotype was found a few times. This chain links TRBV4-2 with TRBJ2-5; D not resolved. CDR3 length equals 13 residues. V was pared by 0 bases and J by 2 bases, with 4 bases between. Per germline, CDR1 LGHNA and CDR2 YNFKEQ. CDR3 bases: TGTGCCAGCAGCCAAGACCGGCAAGAGACCCAGTACTTC. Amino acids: CASSQDRQETQYF.

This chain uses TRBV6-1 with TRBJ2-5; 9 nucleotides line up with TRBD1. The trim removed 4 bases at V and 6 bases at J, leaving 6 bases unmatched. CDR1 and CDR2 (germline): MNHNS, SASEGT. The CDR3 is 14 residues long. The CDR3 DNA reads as TGTGCCAGCAGTGGACAGGGGGTGACGAAGACCCAGTACTTC. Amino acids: CASSGQGVTKTQYF.

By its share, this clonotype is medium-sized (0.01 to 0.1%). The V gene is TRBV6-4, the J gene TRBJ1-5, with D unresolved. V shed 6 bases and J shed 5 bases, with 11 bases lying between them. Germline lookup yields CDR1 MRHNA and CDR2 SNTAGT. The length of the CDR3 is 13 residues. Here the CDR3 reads CASSADADQPQHF. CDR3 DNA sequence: TGTGCCAGCAGCGCCGACGCCGATCAGCCCCAGCATTTT.

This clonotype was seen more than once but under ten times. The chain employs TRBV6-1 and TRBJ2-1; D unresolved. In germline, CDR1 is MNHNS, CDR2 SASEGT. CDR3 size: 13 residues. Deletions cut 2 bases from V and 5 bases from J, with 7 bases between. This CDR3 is CASSESKDNEQFF. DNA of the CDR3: TGTGCCAGCAGTGAATCCAAAGACAATGAGCAGTTCTTC.

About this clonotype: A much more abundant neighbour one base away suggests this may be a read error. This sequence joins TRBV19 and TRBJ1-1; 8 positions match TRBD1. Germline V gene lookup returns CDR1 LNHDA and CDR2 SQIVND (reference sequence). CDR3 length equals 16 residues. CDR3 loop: CASTPREGRGRTGAFF. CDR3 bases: TGTGCCAGTACCCCGAGGGAGGGCAGGGGGCGAACTGGAGCTTTCTTT.

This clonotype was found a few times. CDR3 amino acids: CASKPQGVQDQPQHF. The CDR3 DNA follows: TGTGCCAGCAAACCACAAGGAGTACAAGATCAGCCCCAGCATTTT. The chain uses TRBV6-1 and TRBJ1-5; D not resolved. The CDR3 totals 15 residues. Germline assignment: CDR1 MNHNS and CDR2 SASEGT. The ends were cut back, 7 bases at V and 5 bases at J, with 18 bases in the middle.

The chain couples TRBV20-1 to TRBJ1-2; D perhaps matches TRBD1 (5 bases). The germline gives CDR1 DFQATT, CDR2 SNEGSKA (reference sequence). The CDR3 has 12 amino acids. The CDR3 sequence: CRGGGGDYGYTF. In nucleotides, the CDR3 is TGCAGGGGGGGTGGGGGGGACTATGGCTACACCTTC.

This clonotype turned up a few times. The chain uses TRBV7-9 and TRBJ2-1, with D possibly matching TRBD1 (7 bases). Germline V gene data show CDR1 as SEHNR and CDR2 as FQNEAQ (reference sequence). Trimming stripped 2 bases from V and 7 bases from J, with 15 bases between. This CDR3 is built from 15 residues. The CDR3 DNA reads TGTGCCAGCAGCTTAAATGGCAGGGGGGATAATGAGCAGTTCTTC. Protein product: CASSLNGRGDNEQFF.

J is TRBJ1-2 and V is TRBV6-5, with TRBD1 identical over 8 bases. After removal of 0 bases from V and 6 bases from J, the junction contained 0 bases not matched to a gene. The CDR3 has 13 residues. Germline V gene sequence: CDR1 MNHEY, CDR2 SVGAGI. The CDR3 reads CASSYSDRDGYTF. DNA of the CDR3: TGTGCCAGCAGTTACTCGGACAGGGATGGCTACACCTTC.

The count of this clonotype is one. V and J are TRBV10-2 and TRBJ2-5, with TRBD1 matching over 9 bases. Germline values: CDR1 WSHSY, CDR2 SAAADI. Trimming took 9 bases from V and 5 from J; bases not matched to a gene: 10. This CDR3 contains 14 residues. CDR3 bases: TGCGCCAGTAAACCGGGACAGGGAGGTGAGACCCAGTACTTC. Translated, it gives CASKPGQGGETQYF.

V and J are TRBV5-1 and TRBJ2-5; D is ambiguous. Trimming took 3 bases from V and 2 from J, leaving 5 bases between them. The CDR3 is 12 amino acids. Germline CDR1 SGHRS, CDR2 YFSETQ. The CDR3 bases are TGCGCCAGCAGCTCGACTCAAGAGACCCAGTACTTC. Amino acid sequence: CASSSTQETQYF.

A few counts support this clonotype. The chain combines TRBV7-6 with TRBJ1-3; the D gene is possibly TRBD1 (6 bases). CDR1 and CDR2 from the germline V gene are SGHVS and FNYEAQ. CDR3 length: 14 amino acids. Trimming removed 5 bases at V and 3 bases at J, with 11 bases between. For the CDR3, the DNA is TGTGCCAGCAGCCAAGGGACAAATGGAAACACCATATATTTT. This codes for CASSQGTNGNTIYF. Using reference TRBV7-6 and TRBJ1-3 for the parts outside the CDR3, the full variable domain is GAGVSQSPRYKVTKRGQDVALRCDPISGHVSLYWYRQALGQGPEFLTYFNYEAQQDKSGLPNDRFSAERPEGSISTLTIQRTEQRDSAMYRCASSQGTNGNTIYFGEGSWLTVV.

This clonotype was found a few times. As DNA, the CDR3 is TGTGCCAGTAGTATTGGGGGACCCTCCCCCGAGCAGTACTTC. It is translated as CASSIGGPSPEQYF. The gene calls are TRBV19 and TRBJ2-7; tentatively, D is TRBD1 or TRBD2 (5 bases each). This CDR3 is built from 14 residues. Trimming shortened V by 3 bases and J by 6 bases, and 15 bases separated the two germline ends. From germline, CDR1 is LNHDA and CDR2 SQIVND (reference sequence). Full variable domain (remainder filled in from reference TRBV19 and TRBJ2-7): DGGITQSPKYLFRKEGQNVTLSCEQNLNHDAMYWYRQDPGQGLRLIYYSQIVNDFQKGDIAEGYSVSREKKESFPLTVTSAQKNPTAFYLCASSIGGPSPEQYFGPGTRLTVT.

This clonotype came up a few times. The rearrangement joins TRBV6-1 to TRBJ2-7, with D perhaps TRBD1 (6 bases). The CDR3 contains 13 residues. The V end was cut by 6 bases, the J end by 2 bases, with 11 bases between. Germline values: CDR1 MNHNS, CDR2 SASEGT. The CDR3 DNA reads TGTGCCAGCAGAACGGGACACCCCTACGAGCAGTACTTC. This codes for CASRTGHPYEQYF.

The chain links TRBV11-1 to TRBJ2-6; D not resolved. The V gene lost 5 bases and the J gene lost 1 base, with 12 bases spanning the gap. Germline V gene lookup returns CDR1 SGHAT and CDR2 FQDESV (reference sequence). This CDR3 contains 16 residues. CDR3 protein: CASSLQIMSGANVLTF. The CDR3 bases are TGTGCCAGCAGCCTACAAATAATGTCTGGGGCCAACGTCCTGACTTTC.

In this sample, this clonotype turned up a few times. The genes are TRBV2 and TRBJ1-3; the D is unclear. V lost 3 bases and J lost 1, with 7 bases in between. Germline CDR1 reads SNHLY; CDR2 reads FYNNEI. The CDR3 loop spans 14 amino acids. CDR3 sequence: CASSDGRSGNTIYF. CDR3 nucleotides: TGTGCCAGCAGTGACGGGAGATCTGGAAACACCATATATTTT.

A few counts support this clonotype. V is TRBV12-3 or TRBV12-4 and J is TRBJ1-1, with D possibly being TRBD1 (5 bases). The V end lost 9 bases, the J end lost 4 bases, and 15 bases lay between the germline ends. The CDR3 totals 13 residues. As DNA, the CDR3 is TGTGCCAGTGACCTTCGGGGGGGCACTGAAGCTTTCTTT. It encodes CASDLRGGTEAFF.

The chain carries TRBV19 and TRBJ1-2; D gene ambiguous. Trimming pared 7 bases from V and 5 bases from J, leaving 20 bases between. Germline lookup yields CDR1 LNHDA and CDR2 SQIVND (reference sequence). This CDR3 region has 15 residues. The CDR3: CASTPRTVVGYGYTF. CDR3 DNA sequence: TGTGCCAGTACCCCGCGGACGGTGGTCGGGTATGGCTACACCTTC.

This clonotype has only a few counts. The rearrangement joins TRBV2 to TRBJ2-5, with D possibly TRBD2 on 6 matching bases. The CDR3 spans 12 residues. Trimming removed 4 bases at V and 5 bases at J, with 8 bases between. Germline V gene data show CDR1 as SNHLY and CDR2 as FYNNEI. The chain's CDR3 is CASSGDFETQYF. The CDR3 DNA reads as TGTGCCAGCAGTGGGGACTTTGAGACCCAGTACTTC.

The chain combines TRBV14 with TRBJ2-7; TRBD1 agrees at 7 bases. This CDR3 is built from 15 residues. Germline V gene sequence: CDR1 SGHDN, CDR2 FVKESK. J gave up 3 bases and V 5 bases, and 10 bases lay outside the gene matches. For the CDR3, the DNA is TGTGCCAGCAGCGCCCCGGGACAGAGAATCTACGAGCAGTACTTC. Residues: CASSAPGQRIYEQYF.

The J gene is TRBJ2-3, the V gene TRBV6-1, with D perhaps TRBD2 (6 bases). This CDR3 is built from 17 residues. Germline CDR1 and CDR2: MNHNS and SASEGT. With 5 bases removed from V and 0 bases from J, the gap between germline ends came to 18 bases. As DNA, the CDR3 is TGTGCCAGCAGTACAGGCATGGGACTTACTAGCACAGATACGCAGTATTTT. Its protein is CASSTGMGLTSTDTQYF.

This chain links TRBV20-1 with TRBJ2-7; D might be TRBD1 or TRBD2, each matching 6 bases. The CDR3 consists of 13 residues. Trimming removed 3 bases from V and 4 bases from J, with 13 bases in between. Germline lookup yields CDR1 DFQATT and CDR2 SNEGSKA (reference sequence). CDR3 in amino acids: CSASRGQTYEQYF. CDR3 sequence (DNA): TGCAGTGCTAGCCGGGGGCAGACGTACGAGCAGTACTTC.

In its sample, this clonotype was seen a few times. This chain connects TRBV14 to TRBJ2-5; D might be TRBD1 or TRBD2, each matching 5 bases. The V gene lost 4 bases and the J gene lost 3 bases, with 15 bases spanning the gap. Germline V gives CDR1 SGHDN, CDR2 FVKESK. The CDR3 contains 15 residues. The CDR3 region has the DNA TGTGCCAGCAGCCTCGGGGCTACCTCCAAAGAGACCCAGTACTTC. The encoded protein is CASSLGATSKETQYF.

The CDR3 here is CASSRWSVSNTEAFF. CDR3 in DNA: TGTGCCAGCAGCCGTTGGTCAGTGTCGAACACTGAAGCTTTCTTT. This chain links TRBV7-9 with TRBJ1-1, with no clear D. The CDR3 covers 15 residues. Germline assignment: CDR1 SEHNR and CDR2 FQNEAQ (reference sequence). Between the trimmed V and J ends, which lost 5 bases and 1 base, there was a span of 14 bases.